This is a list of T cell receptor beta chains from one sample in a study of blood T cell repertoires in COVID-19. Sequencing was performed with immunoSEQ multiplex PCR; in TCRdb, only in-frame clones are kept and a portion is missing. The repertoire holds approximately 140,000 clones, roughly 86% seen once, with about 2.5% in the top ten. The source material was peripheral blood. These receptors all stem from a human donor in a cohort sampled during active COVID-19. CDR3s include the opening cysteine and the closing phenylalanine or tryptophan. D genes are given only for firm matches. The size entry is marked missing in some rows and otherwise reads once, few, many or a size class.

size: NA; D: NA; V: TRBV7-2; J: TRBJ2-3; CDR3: CASSLRTTTDTQYF; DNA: TGTGCCAGCAGCTTAAGAACAACCACAGATACGCAGTATTTT
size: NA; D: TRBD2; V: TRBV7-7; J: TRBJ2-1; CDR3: CASSPRTSGSYNEQFF; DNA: TGTGCTAGCAGCCCACGGACTAGCGGGAGTTACAATGAGCAGTTCTTC
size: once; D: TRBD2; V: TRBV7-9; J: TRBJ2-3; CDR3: CASSSREALTDTQYF; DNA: TGTGCCAGCAGCTCACGGGAGGCTCTCACAGATACGCAGTATTTT
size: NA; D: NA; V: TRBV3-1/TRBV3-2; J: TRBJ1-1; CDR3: CASSQVSYTGAFF; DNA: TGTGCCAGCAGCCAAGTGTCCTATACGGGGGCTTTCTTT
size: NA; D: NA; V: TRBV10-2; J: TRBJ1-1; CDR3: CASSESSRMGGVEAFF; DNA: TGCGCCAGCAGTGAGTCGAGTCGGATGGGGGGAGTGGAAGCTTTCTTT
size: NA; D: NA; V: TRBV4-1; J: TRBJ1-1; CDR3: CASSQPTGGNTEAFF; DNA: TGCGCCAGCAGCCAGCCGACGGGTGGGAACACTGAAGCTTTCTTT
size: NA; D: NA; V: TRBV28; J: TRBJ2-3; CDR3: CASSSRAPPRDTQYF; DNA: TGTGCCAGCAGTTCGCGGGCCCCTCCCCGGGATACGCAGTATTTT
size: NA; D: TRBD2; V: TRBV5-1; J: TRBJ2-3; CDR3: CASSLSGTSGTDTQYF; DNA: TGCGCCAGCAGCTTATCCGGGACTAGCGGGACAGATACGCAGTATTTT
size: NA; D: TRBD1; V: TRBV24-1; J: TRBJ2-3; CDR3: CATRPGTGGVDTQYF; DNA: TGTGCCACTAGACCCGGGACAGGGGGCGTCGATACGCAGTATTTT
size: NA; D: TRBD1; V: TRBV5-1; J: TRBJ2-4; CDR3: CASSAGGAKNIQYF; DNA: TGCGCCAGCAGCGCAGGGGGAGCCAAAAACATTCAGTACTTC
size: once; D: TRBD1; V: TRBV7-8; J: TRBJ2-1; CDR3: CASSPWGQGNEQFF; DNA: TGTGCCAGCAGCCCCTGGGGACAGGGCAATGAGCAGTTCTTC
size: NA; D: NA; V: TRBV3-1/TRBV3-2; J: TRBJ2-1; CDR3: CASSQDRGTVAFYNEQFF; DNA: TGTGCCAGCAGCCAAGATCGCGGGACAGTAGCCTTTTACAATGAGCAGTTCTTC
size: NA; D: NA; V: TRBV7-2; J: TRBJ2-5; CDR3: CASSFFEEQETQYF; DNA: TGTGCCAGCAGCTTTTTCGAGGAACAAGAGACCCAGTACTTC
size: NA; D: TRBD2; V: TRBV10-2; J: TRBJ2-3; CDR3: CASKASGSVSGTDTQYF; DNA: TGCGCCAGCAAGGCCAGCGGGAGTGTCTCGGGCACAGATACGCAGTATTTT
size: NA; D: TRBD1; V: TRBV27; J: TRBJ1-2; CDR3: CASRTGGKGYTF; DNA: TGTGCCAGCAGGACAGGGGGCAAGGGCTACACCTTC
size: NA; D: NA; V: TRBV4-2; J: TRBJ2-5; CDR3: CASSQGASGQTKETQYF; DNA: TGTGCCAGCAGCCAAGGTGCGTCGGGACAAACTAAAGAGACCCAGTACTTC
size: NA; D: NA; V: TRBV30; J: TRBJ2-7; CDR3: CAWSQDFYEQYF; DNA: TGTGCCTGGAGTCAGGACTTTTACGAGCAGTACTTC
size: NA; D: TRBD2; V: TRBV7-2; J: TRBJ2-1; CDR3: CASSLSGRATLLNEQFF; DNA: TGTGCCAGCAGCCTTAGCGGGAGGGCGACGTTACTCAATGAGCAGTTCTTC
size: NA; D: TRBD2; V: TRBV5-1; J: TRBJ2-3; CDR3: CASSLTSGTGLDTQYF; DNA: TGCGCCAGCAGTTTGACTAGCGGGACAGGGTTAGATACGCAGTATTTT
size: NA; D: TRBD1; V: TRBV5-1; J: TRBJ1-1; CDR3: CASSPWGQGGTEAFF; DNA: TGCGCCAGCAGCCCATGGGGACAGGGGGGGACTGAAGCTTTCTTT
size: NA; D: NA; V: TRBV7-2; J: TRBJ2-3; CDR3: CASTSQGLGTDTQYF; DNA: TGTGCCAGCACCTCCCAGGGTTTGGGCACAGATACGCAGTATTTT
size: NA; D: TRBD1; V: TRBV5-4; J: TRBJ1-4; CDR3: CASSADRATNEKLFF; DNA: TGTGCCAGCAGCGCCGACAGGGCGACTAATGAAAAACTGTTTTTT
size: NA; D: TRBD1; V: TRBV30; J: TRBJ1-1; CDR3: CALGQGANTEAFF; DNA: TGTGCCTTGGGACAGGGGGCGAACACTGAAGCTTTCTTT
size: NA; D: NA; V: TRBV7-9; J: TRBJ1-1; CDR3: CASSYGPGSEAFF; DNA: TGTGCCAGCAGCTACGGACCCGGGAGTGAAGCTTTCTTT
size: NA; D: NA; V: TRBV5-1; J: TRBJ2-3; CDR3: CASSLGLVRANVGTDTQYF; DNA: TGCGCCAGCAGCTTGGGATTGGTCAGGGCGAACGTTGGCACAGATACGCAGTATTTT
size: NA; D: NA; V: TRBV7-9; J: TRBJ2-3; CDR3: CASSFSGLLAHTQYF; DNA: TGTGCCAGCAGCTTTTCGGGACTCCTTGCACATACGCAGTATTTT
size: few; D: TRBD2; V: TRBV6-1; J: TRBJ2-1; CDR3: CASSEKLAGGRNEQFF; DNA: TGTGCCAGCAGTGAAAAACTAGCGGGAGGGAGAAATGAGCAGTTCTTC
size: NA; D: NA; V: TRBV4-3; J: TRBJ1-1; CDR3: CASSQVPGEWVNTEAFF; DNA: TGCGCCAGCAGCCAAGTTCCGGGGGAGTGGGTGAACACTGAAGCTTTCTTT
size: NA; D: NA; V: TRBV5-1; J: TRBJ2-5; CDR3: CASTFSAVEETQYF; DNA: TGCGCCAGCACCTTTTCCGCAGTCGAAGAGACCCAGTACTTC
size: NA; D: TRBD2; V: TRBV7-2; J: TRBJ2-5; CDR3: CASGLAGGRETQYF; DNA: TGTGCCAGCGGACTAGCGGGGGGTCGAGAGACCCAGTACTTC
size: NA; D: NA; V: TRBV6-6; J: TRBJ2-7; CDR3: CASSYEFYEQYF; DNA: TGTGCCAGCAGTTACGAGTTCTACGAGCAGTACTTC
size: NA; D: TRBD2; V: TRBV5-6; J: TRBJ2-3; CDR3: CASSWWASGGDTQYF; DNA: TGTGCCAGCAGCTGGTGGGCTAGCGGGGGGGATACGCAGTATTTT
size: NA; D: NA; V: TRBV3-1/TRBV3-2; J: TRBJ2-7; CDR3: CASSQDRGNRSSYEQYF; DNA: TGTGCCAGCAGCCAAGATCGTGGGAACAGGTCCTCCTACGAGCAGTACTTC
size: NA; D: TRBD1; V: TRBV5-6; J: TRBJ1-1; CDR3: CASSRDRVGTEAFF; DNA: TGTGCCAGCAGCCGGGACAGGGTGGGCACTGAAGCTTTCTTT
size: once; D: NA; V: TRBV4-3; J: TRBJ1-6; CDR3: CASSQDRATGNSPLHF; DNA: TGCGCCAGCAGCCAAGATAGAGCGACGGGGAATTCACCCCTCCACTTT
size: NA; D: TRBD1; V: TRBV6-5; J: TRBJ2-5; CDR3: CASSLTGAQETQYF; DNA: TGTGCCAGCAGTCTGACAGGGGCTCAAGAGACCCAGTACTTC
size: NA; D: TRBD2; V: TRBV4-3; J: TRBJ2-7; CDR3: CASSQAPGGISYEQYF; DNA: TGCGCCAGCAGCCAAGCTCCCGGGGGGATATCCTACGAGCAGTACTTC
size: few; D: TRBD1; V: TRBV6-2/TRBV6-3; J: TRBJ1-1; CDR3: CASSSRDSNTNIMNTEAFF; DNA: TGTGCCAGCAGTTCTCGGGACAGCAACACGAACATCATGAACACTGAAGCTTTCTTT
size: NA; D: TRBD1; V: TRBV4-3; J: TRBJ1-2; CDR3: CASSQARDRVGYNYGYTF; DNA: TGCGCCAGCAGCCAAGCGCGGGACAGGGTGGGTTATAACTATGGCTACACCTTC
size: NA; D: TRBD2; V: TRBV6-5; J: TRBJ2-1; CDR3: CASSYLAGENEQFF; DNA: TGTGCCAGCAGTTACCTAGCGGGAGAAAATGAGCAGTTCTTC
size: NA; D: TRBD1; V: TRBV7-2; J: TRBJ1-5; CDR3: CASSLASGQVYSNQPQHF; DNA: TGTGCCAGCAGCTTAGCATCAGGACAGGTCTATAGCAATCAGCCCCAGCATTTT
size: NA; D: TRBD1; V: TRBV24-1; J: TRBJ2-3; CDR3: CATSLTGTGSTDTQYF; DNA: TGTGCCACCAGCCTTACCGGGACAGGTAGCACAGATACGCAGTATTTT
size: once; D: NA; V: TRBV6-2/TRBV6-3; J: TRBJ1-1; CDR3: CASSSSRTEAFF; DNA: TGTGCCAGCAGTTCGTCGAGGACTGAAGCTTTCTTT
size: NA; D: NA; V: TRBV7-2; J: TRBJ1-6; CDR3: CASSLGWGRPLHF; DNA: TGTGCCAGCAGCCTAGGGTGGGGGCGTCCCCTCCACTTT
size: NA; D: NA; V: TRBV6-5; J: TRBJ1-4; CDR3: CASRRTGRNEKLFF; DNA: TGTGCCAGCCGGAGGACGGGTAGAAATGAAAAACTGTTTTTT
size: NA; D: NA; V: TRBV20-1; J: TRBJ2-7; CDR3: CSASTSTYEQYF; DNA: TGCAGTGCTAGTACTAGCACCTACGAGCAGTACTTC
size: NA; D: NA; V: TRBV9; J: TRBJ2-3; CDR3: CASSAGTAAPDTQYF; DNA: TGTGCCAGCAGCGCCGGGACTGCTGCCCCAGATACGCAGTATTTT
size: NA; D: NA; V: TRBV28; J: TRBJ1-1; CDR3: CASKPPTGSLEAFF; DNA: TGTGCCAGCAAGCCGCCCACAGGGTCTTTAGAGGCTTTCTTT
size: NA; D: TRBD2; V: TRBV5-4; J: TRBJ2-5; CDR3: CASSRSGTSGEETQYF; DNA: TGTGCCAGCAGCCGCTCCGGGACTAGCGGGGAAGAGACCCAGTACTTC
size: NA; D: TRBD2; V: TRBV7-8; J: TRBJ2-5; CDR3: CASSRLSGRAKETQYF; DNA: TGTGCCAGCAGCCGTTTAAGCGGGAGGGCCAAAGAGACCCAGTACTTC
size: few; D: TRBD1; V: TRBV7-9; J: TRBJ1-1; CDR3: CASSLGGGARTEAFF; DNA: TGTGCCAGCAGCTTAGGAGGGGGCGCACGGACTGAAGCTTTCTTT
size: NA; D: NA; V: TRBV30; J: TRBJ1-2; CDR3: CAWKGRGSYTF; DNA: TGTGCCTGGAAAGGACGGGGGAGCTACACCTTC
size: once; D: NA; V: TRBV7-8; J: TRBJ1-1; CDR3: CASSLALRRTEAFF; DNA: TGTGCCAGCAGCTTAGCACTTCGGAGGACTGAAGCTTTCTTT
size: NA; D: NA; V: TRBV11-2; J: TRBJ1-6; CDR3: CASSLMGSGYNSPLHF; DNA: TGTGCCAGCAGCTTAATGGGGTCAGGGTATAATTCACCCCTCCACTTT
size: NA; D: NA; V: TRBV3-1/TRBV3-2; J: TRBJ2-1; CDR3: CASSQVGTEQFF; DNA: TGTGCCAGCAGCCAAGTGGGCACTGAGCAGTTCTTC